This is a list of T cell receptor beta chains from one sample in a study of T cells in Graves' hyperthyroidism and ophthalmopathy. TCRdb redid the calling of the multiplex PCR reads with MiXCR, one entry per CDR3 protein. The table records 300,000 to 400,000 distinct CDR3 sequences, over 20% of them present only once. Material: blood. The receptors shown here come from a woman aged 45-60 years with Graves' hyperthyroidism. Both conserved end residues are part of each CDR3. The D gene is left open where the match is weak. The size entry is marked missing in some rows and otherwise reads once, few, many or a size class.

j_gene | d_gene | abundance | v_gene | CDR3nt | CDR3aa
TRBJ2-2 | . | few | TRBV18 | TGTGCCAGCTCACCGCGGATGTTTGGGGGCACCGGGGAGCTGTTTTTT | CASSPRMFGGTGELFF
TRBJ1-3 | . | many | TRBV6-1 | TGTGCCAGCAAATCAAGCTCTGGAAACACCATATATTTT | CASKSSSGNTIYF
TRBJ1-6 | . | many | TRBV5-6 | TGTGCCAGCAGCTTGGACAGTTTTAATTCACCCCTCCACTTT | CASSLDSFNSPLHF
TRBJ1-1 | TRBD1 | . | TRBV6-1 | TGTGCCAGCAGTGAACACTTGGGGGGAGGGGGCTCGGGCACTGAAGCTTTCTTT | CASSEHLGGGGSGTEAFF
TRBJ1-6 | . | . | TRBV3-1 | TGTGCCAGCAGCCAAGGTTCGAGGACACCCCTCCACTTT | CASSQGSRTPLHF
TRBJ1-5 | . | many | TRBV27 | TGTGCCAGCAGCGGACAGTCGGGCAATCAGCCCCAGCATTTT | CASSGQSGNQPQHF
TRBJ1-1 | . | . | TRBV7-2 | TGTGCCAGCAGATCGTTAGATTTGAACACTGAAGCTTTCTTT | CASRSLDLNTEAFF
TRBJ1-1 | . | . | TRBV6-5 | TGTGCCAGCAGTTCTCAGGGAGTAAACGCTGAAGCTTTCTTT | CASSSQGVNAEAFF
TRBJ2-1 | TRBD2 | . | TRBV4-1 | TGCGCCAGCAGCCAGGCACCCCCGGGACTAGCGGACAATGAGCAGTTCTTC | CASSQAPPGLADNEQFF
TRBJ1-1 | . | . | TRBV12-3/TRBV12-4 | TGTGCCACGAGAACCACTCAGGGTTTTGGTGTTTCTGAAGCTTTCTTT | CATRTTQGFGVSEAFF
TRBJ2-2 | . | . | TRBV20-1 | TGCAGTGCTAGAGATAAGGGGGCGAACACCGGGGAGCTGTTTTTT | CSARDKGANTGELFF
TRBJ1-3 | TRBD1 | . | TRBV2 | TGTGCCAGCAGGGGGACAGTTGGAAACACCATATATTTT | CASRGTVGNTIYF
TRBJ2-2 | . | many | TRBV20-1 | TGCAGTGCTAGAGAAGGGCGGCAATTCGGGGAGCTGTTTTTT | CSAREGRQFGELFF
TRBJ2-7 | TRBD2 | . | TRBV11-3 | TGTGCCACCGGAGGCCCAGAGACTAGCGGGATTCACGAGCAGTACTTC | CATGGPETSGIHEQYF
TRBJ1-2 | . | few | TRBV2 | TGTGCCAGCAGTGAACAGGGGAACCGCTCACCGGGGAACTATGGCTACACCTTC | CASSEQGNRSPGNYGYTF
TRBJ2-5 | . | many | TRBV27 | TGTGCCAGCAGTTGGGCCCCTTGGGAAGAGACCCAGTACTTC | CASSWAPWEETQYF
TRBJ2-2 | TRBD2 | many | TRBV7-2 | TGTGCCAGCAGCTTAGTCAAGACTAGCGGGAGGGCCACCGGGGAGCTGTTTTTT | CASSLVKTSGRATGELFF
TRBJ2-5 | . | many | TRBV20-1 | TGCAGTGCTACCACCGGGGCCGGAGAGACCCAGTACTTC | CSATTGAGETQYF
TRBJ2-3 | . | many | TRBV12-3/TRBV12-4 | TGTGCCAGCAGTATCACAGATACGCAGTATTTT | CASSITDTQYF
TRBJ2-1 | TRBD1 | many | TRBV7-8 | TGTGCCAGCAGCTTAACGCCACGGACAGGTTACAATGAGCAGTTCTTC | CASSLTPRTGYNEQFF
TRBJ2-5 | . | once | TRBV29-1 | TGCAGCGTGCTTCAGGGATCAGAGACCCAGTACTTC | CSVLQGSETQYF
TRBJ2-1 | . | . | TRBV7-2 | TGTGCCAGCAGCTTAGATGGTACAGCCTACAATGAGCAGTTCTTC | CASSLDGTAYNEQFF
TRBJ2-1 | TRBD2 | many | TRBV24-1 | TGTGCCACCAGTGGATTGGGCCTAGCGGGCTCCTACAATGAGCAGTTCTTC | CATSGLGLAGSYNEQFF
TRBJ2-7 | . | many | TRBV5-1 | TGCGCCAGCAGCTTGGACGGAAATCCCTACGAGCAGTACTTC | CASSLDGNPYEQYF
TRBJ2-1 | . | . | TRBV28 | TGTGCCAGCAGTTTATGGGCGCTTAAGTTCTTC | CASSLWALKFF
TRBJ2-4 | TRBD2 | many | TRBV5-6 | TGTGCCAGCAGCTTGGCCGGGAGGTACATTCAGTACTTC | CASSLAGRYIQYF
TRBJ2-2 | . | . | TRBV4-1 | TGCGCCAGCAGCCAAGCACCGGGTTTCAACACCGGGGAGCTGTTTTTT | CASSQAPGFNTGELFF